This TCR beta chain was recovered during a study of response to subunit inactivated influenza vaccine. TCRdb reanalysed the RT-PCR reads using MiXCR and keeps one entry per CDR3 protein. This table has around 570,000 distinct CDR3 sequences, under 9% appearing once. In its sample, this clonotype was seen many times. Antigen unknown. Study-level results: That few new T cells are recruited by each seasonal influenza vaccination was the authors' suggestion.

The germline V gene encodes CDR1 MNHEY and CDR2 SVGAGI. The CDR3 is 14 residues long. Between the trimmed V and J ends, which lost 4 bases and 1 base, there was a span of 8 bases. The receptor was isolated from a man in his fifties or sixties who received an inactivated influenza vaccine. Material: PBMCs from blood, obtained around 25 months after vaccination. The V gene is TRBV6-5, the J gene TRBJ2-1, with D maybe TRBD2 (5 bases). CDR3 protein: CASSFTSSYNEQFF. Here the CDR3 DNA reads TGTGCCAGCAGTTTTACTAGTTCCTACAATGAGCAGTTCTTC.